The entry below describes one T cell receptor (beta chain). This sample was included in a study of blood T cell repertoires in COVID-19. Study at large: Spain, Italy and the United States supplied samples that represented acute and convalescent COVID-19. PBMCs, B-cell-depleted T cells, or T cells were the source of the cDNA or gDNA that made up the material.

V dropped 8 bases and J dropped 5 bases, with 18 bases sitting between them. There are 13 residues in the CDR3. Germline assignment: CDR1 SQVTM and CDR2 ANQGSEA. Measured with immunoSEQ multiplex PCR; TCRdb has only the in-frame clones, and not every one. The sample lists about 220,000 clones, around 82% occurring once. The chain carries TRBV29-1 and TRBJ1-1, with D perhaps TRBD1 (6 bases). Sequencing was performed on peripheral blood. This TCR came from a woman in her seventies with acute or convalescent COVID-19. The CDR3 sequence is CSFRQDTETEAFF. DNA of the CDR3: TGCAGCTTCAGACAGGACACCGAAACTGAAGCTTTCTTT.